The 23 T cell receptor beta chains below come from one sample, sequenced in a study of blood T cell repertoires in COVID-19. The method was immunoSEQ multiplex PCR; TCRdb's version includes in-frame clones alone and lacks a portion of them. The profile covers 160,000 or so clones, with 81% appearing a single time and approximately 10% taken by the ten largest. The source material was peripheral blood. Receptors originate from a man aged 55 to 70 with active or convalescent COVID-19.

The chain uses TRBV7-9 and TRBJ2-7; tentative D call: TRBD1 (6 bases). This CDR3 is 15 amino acids long. The V gene's germline CDR1 is SEHNR and CDR2 FQNEAQ (reference sequence). The germline V and J ends were trimmed by 5 bases and 5 bases, with 19 bases remaining between them. CDR3 coding DNA: TGTGCCAGCAGCGGGACCCAGGGGAAACGGGACGAGCAGTACTTC. This encodes CASSGTQGKRDEQYF.

This chain joins TRBV15 and TRBJ1-4, with D tentatively TRBD1 (5 bases). Germline lookup yields CDR1 LNHNV and CDR2 YYDKDF (reference sequence). The CDR3 covers 13 residues. V lost 0 bases to trimming and J lost 8 bases, with 7 bases between them. The CDR3 DNA reads TGTGCCACCAGCAGAGACGGGGGAGAAAAACTGTTTTTT. Translating gives CATSRDGGEKLFF.

CDR3 DNA: TGTGCCAGCAGCCTCCAGGGACTGGCTCTCTACGAGCAGTACTTC. Its translation is CASSLQGLALYEQYF. V is TRBV7-9 and J is TRBJ2-7, with D perhaps TRBD2 (6 bases). With 5 bases removed from V and 3 bases from J, the gap between germline ends came to 17 bases. The CDR3 is 15 amino acids. Per germline, CDR1 SEHNR and CDR2 FQNEAQ (reference sequence).

This chain uses TRBV6-5 with TRBJ1-1; D is ambiguous. CDR3 length: 13 amino acids. With 5 bases removed from V and 4 bases from J, the gap between germline ends came to 11 bases. Germline V lookup: CDR1 MNHEY, CDR2 SVGAGI. In DNA form, the CDR3 reads TGTGCCAGCAGTCAGGTGGCCAGCACTGAAGCTTTCTTT. This sequence encodes CASSQVASTEAFF.

The V call is TRBV7-9, the J call TRBJ2-7, with D unclear. The germline V gene has CDR1 SEHNR and CDR2 FQNEAQ (reference sequence). The V gene lost 5 bases and the J gene lost 0 bases, with 17 bases spanning the gap. CDR3 length: 16 residues. DNA of the CDR3: TGTGCCAGCAGCGTACCCCCCGGGTTTGACTCCTACGAGCAGTACTTC. Protein sequence: CASSVPPGFDSYEQYF.

J is TRBJ2-7 and V is TRBV18; 7 positions agree with TRBD1. The germline V gene has CDR1 KGHSH and CDR2 LQKENI. The J segment lost 4 bases and the V segment lost 2 bases, leaving 14 bases of the junction unmatched. There are 17 residues in the CDR3. CDR3 sequence reads: CASSPVAGTEIPYEQYF. The CDR3 bases are TGTGCCAGCTCACCAGTGGCCGGGACAGAAATTCCTTACGAGCAGTACTTC.

CDR3 sequence reads: CSAAVGDTQYF. The CDR3 DNA follows: TGCAGTGCCGCCGTCGGAGATACGCAGTATTTT. The chain links TRBV20-1 to TRBJ2-3; D not certain. Germline V gene lookup returns CDR1 DFQATT and CDR2 SNEGSKA (reference sequence). The germline V and J ends were trimmed by 6 bases and 5 bases, with 9 bases remaining between them. The CDR3 extends over 11 amino acids.

The gene calls are TRBV2 and TRBJ1-2; 9 bases fit TRBD1. This CDR3 comprises 11 residues. V shed 9 bases and J 10 bases; nucleotides not matched to a gene: 6. The V gene's germline CDR1 is SNHLY and CDR2 FYNNEI. In DNA, the CDR3 is TGTGCCAGGTCACAGGGGGCAGACTACACCTTC. The encoded protein is CARSQGADYTF.

J is TRBJ2-7 and V is TRBV19; D might be TRBD1 (6 bases). Between the trimmed V and J ends, which lost 5 bases and 6 bases, there was a span of 17 bases. The CDR3 has 14 residues. CDR1 and CDR2 from the germline V gene are LNHDA and SQIVND (reference sequence). CDR3 nucleotide sequence: TGTGCCAGTAGTGCCTCCTACAGGGACCCCGAGCAGTACTTC. Residues: CASSASYRDPEQYF.

The genes are TRBV27 and TRBJ1-1; 9 bases are a match to TRBD1. Germline assignment: CDR1 MNHEY and CDR2 SMNVEV (reference sequence). The CDR3 has 14 residues. The V and J ends lost 6 bases and 4 bases, in that order; junction bases with no gene match: 6. The chain's CDR3 is CASRKTGGTTEAFF. For the CDR3, the DNA is TGTGCCAGCAGGAAAACAGGGGGCACCACTGAAGCTTTCTTT.

This clone was seen a single time. This sample also contains other DNA sequences that code for the same CDR3. The V and J genes are TRBV11-2 and TRBJ1-3; tentative D call: TRBD1 (6 bases). This CDR3 is built from 14 residues. Germline CDR1 SGHAT, CDR2 FQNNGV. V was cut by 4 bases and J by 0 bases, with 7 bases left in between. The CDR3 nucleotides are TGTGCCAGCAGCTCCAGGGGCTCTGGAAACACCATATATTTT. Translated: CASSSRGSGNTIYF.

The chain is built from TRBV18 and TRBJ2-5; 7 nucleotides line up with TRBD2. CDR1 is KGHSH, CDR2 LQKENI, per germline. V lost 8 bases and J lost 5; bases outside the gene matches: 11. The CDR3 has 14 amino acids. The CDR3 loop is CASALTTSVETQYF. CDR3 coding DNA: TGTGCCAGCGCTCTAACTACTAGCGTGGAGACCCAGTACTTC.

J is TRBJ2-5 and V is TRBV18; TRBD1 matches at 9 bases. V gave up 3 bases and J gave up 6 bases; unmatched junction bases: 5. Looked up from germline, CDR1 is KGHSH and CDR2 is LQKENI. The CDR3 is 14 amino acids. The CDR3 spells CASSPDRGGKTQYF. The CDR3 nucleotides are TGTGCCAGCTCACCGGACAGGGGCGGGAAGACCCAGTACTTC.

The chain recombines TRBV5-1 with TRBJ2-1, with 13 bases fitting TRBD2. With V trimmed by 4 bases and J by 4 bases, 5 bases remained unmatched. Per the germline V gene, CDR1 is SGHRS and CDR2 is YFSETQ. The length of the CDR3 is 16 residues. CDR3 sequence (DNA): TGCGCCAGCAGCGAGACTAGCGGGAGGTCTTACAATGAGCAGTTCTTC. Translating it yields CASSETSGRSYNEQFF.

This chain joins TRBV21-1 and TRBJ2-7; the table's D call of TRBD2 was not tested on the DNA. TRBV21-1 is reported as a pseudogene. The CDR3 consists of 13 residues. The CDR3 loop reads CASPGTRSYEQYF. In DNA, the CDR3 is TGTGCCAGTCCCGGGACTCGGTCATACGAGCAGTACTTC.

The rearrangement joins TRBV7-2 to TRBJ2-7, with TRBD2 as a possible D gene (6 bases). CDR3 size: 14 residues. Per the germline V gene, CDR1 is SGHTA and CDR2 is FQGNSA. V dropped 5 bases and J dropped 7 bases, with 18 bases sitting between them. CDR3 nucleotide sequence: TGTGCCAGCAGCGGCGGGCAGGGCCGGGGGGAGCAGTACTTC. It is translated as CASSGGQGRGEQYF.

V gene TRBV15 combines with J gene TRBJ1-5, with D possibly TRBD1 on 6 matching bases. The CDR3 extends over 18 amino acids. Trimming left V 4 bases short and J 0 bases short, with 19 bases between. Germline CDR1 reads LNHNV; CDR2 reads YYDKDF (reference sequence). CDR3 in DNA: TGTGCCACCAGCAAAGACAGGATCGTGGGCTATAGCAATCAGCCCCAGCATTTT. Its protein is CATSKDRIVGYSNQPQHF.

The rearrangement links TRBV5-6 to TRBJ1-1; D is ambiguous. Trimming removed 6 bases at V and 3 bases at J, with 15 bases between. This CDR3 has 14 residues. Germline V gene sequence: CDR1 SGHDT, CDR2 YYEEEE. In nucleotides, the CDR3 is TGTGCCAGCACGTTGCGGGGAATCTACACTGAAGCTTTCTTT. Protein product: CASTLRGIYTEAFF.

This chain links TRBV5-1 with TRBJ2-5; 9 nucleotides agree with TRBD2. The germline gives CDR1 SGHRS, CDR2 YFSETQ. Trimming removed 2 bases from V and 4 bases from J; junction bases left unmatched: 12. The CDR3 sequence is 17 residues long. CDR3 nucleotides: TGCGCCAGCAGCTTATTTGTGAGCGGGAGGTCGGGAGAGACCCAGTACTTC. This sequence encodes CASSLFVSGRSGETQYF.

The chain uses TRBV2 and TRBJ2-5; 9 bases are shared with TRBD1. This CDR3 contains 13 residues. Germline CDR1 SNHLY, CDR2 FYNNEI. V dropped 6 bases and J dropped 4; count of bases not matched to a gene: 3. The CDR3 here is CASRVDRGETQYF. Written as DNA, the CDR3 is TGTGCCAGCAGGGTGGACAGGGGAGAGACCCAGTACTTC.

V gene TRBV28 combines with J gene TRBJ2-7, with D possibly matching TRBD1 (5 bases). The germline V gene encodes CDR1 MDHEN and CDR2 SYDVKM. The CDR3 has 13 amino acids. The V gene lost 7 bases and the J gene lost 2 bases, with 12 bases spanning the gap. The CDR3 DNA is TGTGCCAGCACGCGACAGTTCCCCTACGAGCAGTACTTC. It encodes CASTRQFPYEQYF.

In its sample, this clone was seen once. The DNA of the CDR3 is TGTGCCAGTAGAAGAACAGGGGCATATGGCAATCAGCCCCAGCATTTT. Translated: CASRRTGAYGNQPQHF. The chain recombines TRBV19 with TRBJ1-5; 7 nucleotides line up with TRBD1. CDR3 length: 16 amino acids. V dropped 6 bases and J dropped 2; count of bases not matched to a gene: 10. Per germline, CDR1 LNHDA and CDR2 SQIVND (reference sequence).

This clone appeared once. CDR3 DNA sequence: TGTGCCATCAGTGAGCCCGGGACAGGCGCCGGAAAAAACACTGAAGCTTTCTTT. Its translation: CAISEPGTGAGKNTEAFF. This chain links TRBV10-3 with TRBJ1-1, with 8 positions matching TRBD1. The trim removed 2 bases at V and 2 bases at J, leaving 13 bases unmatched. This CDR3 comprises 18 residues. The germline CDR1 and CDR2 sequences are ENHRY and SYGVKD.